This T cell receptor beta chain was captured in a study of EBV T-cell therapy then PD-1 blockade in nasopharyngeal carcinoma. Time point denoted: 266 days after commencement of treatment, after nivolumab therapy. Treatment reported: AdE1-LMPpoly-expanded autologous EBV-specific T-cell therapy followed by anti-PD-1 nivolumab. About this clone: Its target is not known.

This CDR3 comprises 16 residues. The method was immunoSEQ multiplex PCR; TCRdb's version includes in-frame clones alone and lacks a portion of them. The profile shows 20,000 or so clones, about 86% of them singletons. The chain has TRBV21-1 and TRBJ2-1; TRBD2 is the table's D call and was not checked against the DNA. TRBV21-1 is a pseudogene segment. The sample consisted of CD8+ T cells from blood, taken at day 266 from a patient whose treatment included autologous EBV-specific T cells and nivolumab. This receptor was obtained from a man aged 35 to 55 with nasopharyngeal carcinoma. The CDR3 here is CASSKERLAGGNEQFF. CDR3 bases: TGTGCCAGCAGCAAAGAGAGACTAGCGGGGGGGAATGAGCAGTTCTTC.